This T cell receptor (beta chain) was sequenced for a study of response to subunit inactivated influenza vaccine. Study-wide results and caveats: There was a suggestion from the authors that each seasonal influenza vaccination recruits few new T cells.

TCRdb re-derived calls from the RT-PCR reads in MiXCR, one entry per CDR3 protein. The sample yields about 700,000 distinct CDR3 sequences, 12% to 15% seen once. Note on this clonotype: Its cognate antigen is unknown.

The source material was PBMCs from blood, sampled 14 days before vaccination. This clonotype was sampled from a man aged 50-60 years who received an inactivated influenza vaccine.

CDR3 loop: CASSLSDGAYEQYF. The CDR3, as DNA: TGTGCCAGCAGCCTCTCCGATGGGGCCTACGAGCAGTACTTC. The chain uses TRBV6-1 and TRBJ2-7; unclear D gene. Germline V lookup: CDR1 MNHNS, CDR2 SASEGT. The CDR3 loop spans 14 amino acids. Trimming took off 6 bases at V and 2 bases at J, with 14 bases between the two ends.